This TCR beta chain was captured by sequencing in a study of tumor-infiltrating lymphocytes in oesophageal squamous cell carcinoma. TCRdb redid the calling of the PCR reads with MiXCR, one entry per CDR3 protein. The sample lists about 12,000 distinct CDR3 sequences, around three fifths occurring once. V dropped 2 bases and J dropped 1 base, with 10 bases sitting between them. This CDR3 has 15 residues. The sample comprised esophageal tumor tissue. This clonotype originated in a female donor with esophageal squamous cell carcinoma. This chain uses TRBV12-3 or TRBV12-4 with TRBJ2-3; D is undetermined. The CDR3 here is CASSLRRTGTDTQYF. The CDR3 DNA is TGTGCCAGCAGTTTACGCCGAACGGGCACAGATACGCAGTATTTT.